These 27 T cell receptor beta chains were all obtained from the same sample, sequenced in a study of blood T cells in healthy people across ages. Using a J-beta primer mix together with a sample-barcoded 5' primer, a second PCR was run for roughly 7 to 12 cycles. TCRdb processed the 5' RACE reads anew with MiXCR; each CDR3 protein has one entry. The table has roughly 830,000 distinct CDR3 sequences, 60% to 80% seen once. The sample taken for sequencing was blood. The receptors stem from a man aged 30-40 years in good health.

This clonotype appeared a few times. The genes are TRBV28 and TRBJ2-4, with D tentatively TRBD1 (6 bases). The J call is doubtful: the DNA matches TRBJ2-7 better. CDR1 and CDR2 from the germline V gene are MDHEN and SYDVKM. This CDR3 spans 15 amino acids. This CDR3 reads CASSPPTGNGHEQYF. CDR3 nucleotides: TGTGCCAGCAGTCCCCCGACAGGAAATGGCCACGAGCAGTACTTC.

The V and J genes are TRBV5-5 and TRBJ2-1; a possible D gene is TRBD1 (6 bases). This CDR3 region has 17 residues. Between the trimmed V and J ends, which lost 3 bases and 10 bases, there was a span of 26 bases. Germline lookup yields CDR1 SGHKS and CDR2 YYEKEE (reference sequence). The CDR3 nucleotides are TGTGCCAGCAGCTCCCGCCCCATCCAAACAGGGTGGGAAGAGCAGTTCTTC. Amino acid sequence: CASSSRPIQTGWEEQFF.

The chain recombines TRBV14 with TRBJ2-1, with D possibly matching TRBD2 (6 bases). Germline CDR1 SGHDN, CDR2 FVKESK. V was trimmed by 0 bases and J by 3 bases, leaving 12 bases between them. This CDR3 spans 16 amino acids. The CDR3 bases are TGTGCCAGCAGCCAAGACCGCGGGGCGATCTACAATGAGCAGTTCTTC. Translating gives CASSQDRGAIYNEQFF.

V is TRBV20-1 and J is TRBJ2-4, with 7 positions matching TRBD1. This CDR3 is built from 13 residues. Germline V lookup: CDR1 DFQATT, CDR2 SNEGSKA (reference sequence). CDR3 in amino acids: CSSSLGGPNIQYF. The CDR3 DNA follows: TGCAGCTCTTCCCTAGGGGGCCCGAACATTCAGTACTTC.

The chain is built from TRBV12-3 or TRBV12-4 and TRBJ2-2; D unresolved. The V gene lost 5 bases and the J gene lost 7 bases, with 8 bases spanning the gap. The CDR3 consists of 12 residues. The CDR3 sequence is CASSPPRGELFF. CDR3 DNA sequence: TGTGCCAGCAGTCCCCCTCGCGGGGAGCTGTTTTTT.

The genes are TRBV6-2 or TRBV6-3 and TRBJ2-1; D ambiguous. Germline V CDR1 and CDR2: MNHEY, SVGEGT. The germline V and J ends were trimmed by 0 bases and 15 bases, with 15 bases remaining between them. The CDR3 extends over 13 amino acids. This CDR3 is CASSYSLWRSPFF. CDR3 DNA sequence: TGTGCCAGCAGTTACTCCCTGTGGCGAAGTCCGTTCTTC.

This clonotype came up many times. This rearrangement joins TRBV12-3 or TRBV12-4 to TRBJ2-1, with 7 positions matching TRBD2. The junction had 4 bases not matched to a gene; V was cut back by 7 bases and J by 4 bases. The CDR3 has 13 amino acids. The CDR3 is CASTPGGYNEQFF. CDR3 nucleotides: TGTGCCAGCACCCCGGGGGGATACAATGAGCAGTTCTTC.

V gene TRBV9 combines with J gene TRBJ1-5; the D is unclear. Trimming shortened V by 7 bases and J by 7 bases, and 12 bases separated the two germline ends. CDR1 is SGDLS and CDR2 is YYNGEE in the germline V gene. CDR3 size: 12 residues. CDR3 nucleotide sequence: TGTGCCAGCTCCGGCGGAGGGCAGCCCCAGCATTTT. It encodes CASSGGGQPQHF.

The rearrangement links TRBV5-1 to TRBJ2-3; 10 positions match TRBD1. The germline CDR1 and CDR2 sequences are SGHRS and YFSETQ. J lost 2 bases, V lost 0 bases, and 3 bases had no gene match. The CDR3 covers 16 residues. The CDR3 bases are TGCGCCAGCAGCTTGGGACAGGGGGCGATCACAGATACGCAGTATTTT. Amino acid sequence: CASSLGQGAITDTQYF.

The chain carries TRBV4-2 and TRBJ1-4; 9 nucleotides agree with TRBD1. CDR3 length equals 16 residues. Trimming removed 3 bases from V and 4 bases from J; junction bases left unmatched: 6. Germline V CDR1 and CDR2: LGHNA, YNFKEQ. CDR3 residues: CASSHGQGRSNEKLFF. CDR3 coding DNA: TGTGCCAGCAGCCACGGACAGGGGCGAAGTAATGAAAAACTGTTTTTT.

This chain connects TRBV24-1 to TRBJ2-1; possibly TRBD2 for D (5 bases). Germline-derived CDR1 and CDR2 are KGHDR and SFDVKD. V was trimmed by 7 bases and J by 7 bases, leaving 16 bases between them. The CDR3 length is 14 residues. CDR3: CATSGNFLLNEQFF. The CDR3 DNA follows: TGTGCCACCAGCGGGAACTTTCTTCTAAATGAGCAGTTCTTC.

As to this clonotype: Relative to the germline gene, one junction end is altered; a read error may explain this. The chain carries TRBV6-4 and TRBJ2-6, with a tentative D call TRBD1 (5 bases). Germline V lookup: CDR1 MRHNA, CDR2 SNTAGT. The CDR3 has 16 residues. The CDR3 spells CASSDSVKDGADVLTF. The CDR3 DNA reads as TGTGCCAGCAGTGACTCGGTCAAAGATGGGGCCGACGTCCTGACTTTC.

The rearrangement joins TRBV15 to TRBJ2-7; TRBD2 might be the D (6 bases). V was trimmed by 1 base and J by 5 bases, leaving 15 bases between them. CDR1 is LNHNV and CDR2 is YYDKDF in the germline V gene (reference sequence). This CDR3 is built from 15 residues. This chain's CDR3 is CATSRGPGLANEQYF. The CDR3 bases are TGTGCCACCAGCAGAGGCCCGGGACTCGCGAACGAGCAGTACTTC.

This clonotype has only a few counts. The gene calls are TRBV28 and TRBJ1-2; 9 bases are a match to TRBD1. J was trimmed by 5 bases and V by 6 bases; bases with no gene match: 10. Germline V gene sequence: CDR1 MDHEN, CDR2 SYDVKM. This CDR3 has 15 residues. The CDR3 DNA is TGTGCCAGCAGCCCGGGACAGGGCTTATCTTATGGCTACACCTTC. This sequence encodes CASSPGQGLSYGYTF.

Points on this clonotype: The junction departs from germline at one end; a sequencing error may be responsible. This chain connects TRBV14 to TRBJ2-3, with TRBD2 as a possible D gene (5 bases). This CDR3 spans 16 amino acids. Germline V gene data show CDR1 as SGHDN and CDR2 as FVKESK. For the CDR3, the DNA is TGTGCCAGCGGCCAAGATTGGGCGGGCCCCACAGATACGCAGTATTTT. Translation gives CASGQDWAGPTDTQYF.

This clonotype occurred a few times. The rearrangement uses TRBV7-3 and TRBJ2-3; D is undetermined. Germline V CDR1 and CDR2: SGHTA, FQGTGA. This CDR3 has 13 residues. V shed 2 bases and J shed 5 bases, with 8 bases lying between them. The CDR3, as DNA: TGTGCCAGCAGCTTAGTCTTCGGAGATACGCAGTATTTT. This gives the protein CASSLVFGDTQYF.

The gene calls are TRBV18 and TRBJ1-6; D may be TRBD1 (5 bases). Germline CDR1 and CDR2: KGHSH and LQKENI. This CDR3 contains 15 residues. Between the trimmed V and J ends, which lost 6 bases and 6 bases, there was a span of 15 bases. The CDR3 region is CASSPAGVRNSPLHF. In DNA form, the CDR3 reads TGTGCCAGCTCCCCGGCGGGGGTCCGTAATTCACCCCTCCACTTT.

This clonotype has just one count. This chain uses TRBV9 with TRBJ1-3; D call uncertain. This CDR3 is 13 amino acids long. Germline CDR1 and CDR2: SGDLS and YYNGEE. Trimming left V 3 bases short and J 2 bases short, with 6 bases between. The CDR3 protein is CASSDLPGNTIYF. The DNA of the CDR3 is TGTGCCAGCAGCGACTTACCTGGAAACACCATATATTTT.

This clonotype occurred a few times. V usage is TRBV5-1 and J usage is TRBJ1-2; D may be TRBD1 (5 bases). The CDR3 contains 14 residues. Germline CDR1 is SGHRS and CDR2 is YFSETQ. Trimming removed 0 bases from V and 5 bases from J, with 11 bases in between. This CDR3 reads CASSLEGATYGYTF. As DNA, the CDR3 is TGCGCCAGCAGCTTGGAAGGGGCGACATATGGCTACACCTTC.

This rearrangement joins TRBV7-9 to TRBJ1-5, with D maybe TRBD1 (5 bases). CDR1 and CDR2 from the germline V gene are SEHNR and FQNEAQ (reference sequence). This CDR3 comprises 14 residues. Trimming shortened V by 5 bases and J by 2 bases, and 10 bases separated the two germline ends. CDR3 protein: CASSRPGGNQPQHF. The CDR3, as DNA: TGTGCCAGCAGCCGCCCGGGGGGCAATCAGCCCCAGCATTTT.

For this clonotype: A read error may produce the germline difference seen at one junction end. The V call is TRBV9, the J call TRBJ1-4; 10 bases fit TRBD1. Germline lookup yields CDR1 SGDLS and CDR2 YYNGEE. The CDR3 runs to 15 residues. The CDR3 bases are TGTGCCGGCAGCCGAGGGACAGGGGATAATGAAAATCTGTTTTTT. Its protein is CAGSRGTGDNENLFF.

This clonotype showed up just a few times. A clone one base away is much larger, so this may be a read error. The chain couples TRBV5-1 to TRBJ2-6; D is unclear. There are 17 residues in the CDR3. The germline CDR1 and CDR2 sequences are SGHRS and YFSETQ. V lost 0 bases and J 0 bases, leaving 10 bases between the germline ends. CDR3 protein: CASSLVEVSSGANVLTF. The CDR3 bases are TGCGCCAGCAGCTTGGTTGAGGTAAGCTCTGGGGCCAACGTCCTGACTTTC.

This clonotype was seen a single time. The V call is TRBV7-6, the J call TRBJ2-3; a possible D gene is TRBD1 (8 bases). V lost 8 bases and J lost 3, with 18 bases in between. Germline V gene data show CDR1 as SGHVS and CDR2 as FNYEAQ. The length of the CDR3 is 15 residues. The chain's CDR3 is CASVQGGLWTDTQYF. The CDR3, as DNA: TGTGCCAGCGTACAGGGGGGGTTGTGGACAGATACGCAGTATTTT.

The chain carries TRBV15 and TRBJ2-7, with D possibly matching TRBD1 (6 bases). CDR1 and CDR2 from the germline V gene are LNHNV and YYDKDF (reference sequence). The CDR3 runs to 12 residues. Trimming removed 7 bases at V and 12 bases at J, with 19 bases between. The CDR3 nucleotides are TGTGCCACCATCACAGGGTTTGAGACCCGGTACTTC. Encoded protein: CATITGFETRYF. Filled out from reference TRBV15 and TRBJ2-7, the complete variable domain reads DAMVIQNPRYQVTQFGKPVTLSCSQTLNHNVMYWYQQKSSQAPKLLFHYYDKDFNNEADTPDNFQSRRPNTSFCFLDIRSPGLGDTAMYLCATITGFETRYFGPGTRLTVT.

The V and J genes are TRBV7-2 and TRBJ1-6; D unresolved. This CDR3 comprises 14 residues. Trimming stripped 3 bases from V and 7 bases from J, with 10 bases between. Germline assignment: CDR1 SGHTA and CDR2 FQGNSA. The CDR3 nucleotides are TGTGCCAGCAGCTTGGTATCCTTAAATTCACCCCTCCACTTT. Its translation: CASSLVSLNSPLHF. The variable domain in full, completed from reference TRBV7-2 and TRBJ1-6, reads GAGVSQSPSNKVTEKGKDVELRCDPISGHTALYWYRQSLGQGLEFLIYFQGNSAPDKSGLPSDRFSAERTGGSVSTLTIQRTQQEDSAVYLCASSLVSLNSPLHFGNGTRLTVT.

The chain links TRBV18 to TRBJ1-2, with TRBD1 as a possible D gene (6 bases). In germline, CDR1 is KGHSH, CDR2 LQKENI. With 0 bases removed from V and 8 bases from J, the gap between germline ends came to 7 bases. There are 12 residues in the CDR3. This CDR3 reads CASSPPGHGYTF. In DNA, the CDR3 is TGTGCCAGCTCACCACCGGGACACGGCTACACCTTC.

This CDR3 reads CASSAGAGPTDTQYF. CDR3 DNA: TGTGCCAGCAGCGCTGGCGCGGGCCCCACAGATACGCAGTATTTT. This sequence joins TRBV11-3 and TRBJ2-3; weak D call: TRBD2 (5 bases). The CDR3 spans 15 residues. The germline V gene encodes CDR1 SGHNT and CDR2 YENEEA. V dropped 5 bases and J dropped 2 bases, with 14 bases sitting between them. Full variable domain (missing parts from reference TRBV11-3 and TRBJ2-3): EAGVVQSPRYKIIEKKQPVAFWCNPISGHNTLYWYLQNLGQGPELLIRYENEEAVDDSQLPKDRFSAERLKGVDSTLKIQPAELGDSAVYLCASSAGAGPTDTQYFGPGTRLTVL.